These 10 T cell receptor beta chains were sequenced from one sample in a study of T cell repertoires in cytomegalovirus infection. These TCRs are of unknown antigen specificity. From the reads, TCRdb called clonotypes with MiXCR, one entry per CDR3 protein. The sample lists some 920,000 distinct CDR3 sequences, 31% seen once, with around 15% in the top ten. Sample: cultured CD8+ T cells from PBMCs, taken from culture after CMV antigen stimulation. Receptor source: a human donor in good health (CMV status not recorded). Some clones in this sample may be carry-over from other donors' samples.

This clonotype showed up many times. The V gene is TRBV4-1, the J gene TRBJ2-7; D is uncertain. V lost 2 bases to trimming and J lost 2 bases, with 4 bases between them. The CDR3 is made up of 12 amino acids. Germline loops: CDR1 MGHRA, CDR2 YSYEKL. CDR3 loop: CASSQPPYEQYF. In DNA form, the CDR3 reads TGCGCCAGCAGCCAACCTCCCTACGAGCAGTACTTC.

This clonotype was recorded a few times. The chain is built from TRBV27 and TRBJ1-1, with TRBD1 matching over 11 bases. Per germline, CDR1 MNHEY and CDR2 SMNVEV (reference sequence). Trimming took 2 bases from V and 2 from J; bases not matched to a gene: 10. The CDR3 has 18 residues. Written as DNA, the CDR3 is TGTGCCAGCAGTTTACTCGGACAGGGGGCACATTTTAACACTGAAGCTTTCTTT. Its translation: CASSLLGQGAHFNTEAFF.

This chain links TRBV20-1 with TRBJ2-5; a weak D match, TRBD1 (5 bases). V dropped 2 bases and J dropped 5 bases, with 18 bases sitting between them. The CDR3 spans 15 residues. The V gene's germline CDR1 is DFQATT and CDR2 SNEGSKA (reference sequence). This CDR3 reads CSARILGGAGETQYF. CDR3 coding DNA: TGCAGTGCTAGAATTTTGGGTGGGGCTGGGGAGACCCAGTACTTC.

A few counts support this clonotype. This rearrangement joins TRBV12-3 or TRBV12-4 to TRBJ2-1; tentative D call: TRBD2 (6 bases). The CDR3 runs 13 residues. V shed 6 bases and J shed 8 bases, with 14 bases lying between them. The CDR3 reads CASSPTPSDEQFF. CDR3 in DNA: TGTGCCAGCAGCCCCACGCCTAGCGATGAGCAGTTCTTC.

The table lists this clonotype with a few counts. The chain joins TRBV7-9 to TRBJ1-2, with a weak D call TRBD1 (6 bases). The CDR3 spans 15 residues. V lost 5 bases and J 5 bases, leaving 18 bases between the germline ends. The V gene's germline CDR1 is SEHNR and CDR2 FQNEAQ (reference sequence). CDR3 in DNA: TGTGCCAGCAGCCCGACAGGTGCCGGTTCGTATGGCTACACCTTC. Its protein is CASSPTGAGSYGYTF.

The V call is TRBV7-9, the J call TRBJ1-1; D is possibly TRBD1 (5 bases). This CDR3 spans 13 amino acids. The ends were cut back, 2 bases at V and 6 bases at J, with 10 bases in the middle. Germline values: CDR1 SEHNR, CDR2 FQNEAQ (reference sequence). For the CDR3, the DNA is TGTGCCAGCAGCTTACCCGGGACCCCTGAAGCTTTCTTT. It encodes CASSLPGTPEAFF.

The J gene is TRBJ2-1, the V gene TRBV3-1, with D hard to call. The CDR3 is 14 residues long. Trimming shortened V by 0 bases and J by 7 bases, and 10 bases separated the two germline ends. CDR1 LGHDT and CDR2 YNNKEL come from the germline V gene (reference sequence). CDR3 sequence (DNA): TGTGCCAGCAGCCAAGAATCGGGTCGAAATGAGCAGTTCTTC. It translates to CASSQESGRNEQFF.

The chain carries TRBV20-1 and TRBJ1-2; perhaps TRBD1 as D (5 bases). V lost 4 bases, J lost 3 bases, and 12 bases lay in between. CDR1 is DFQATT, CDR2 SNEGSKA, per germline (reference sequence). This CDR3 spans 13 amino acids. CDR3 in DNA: TGCAGTGCTACCCCGCGGGGGTACTATGGCTACACCTTC. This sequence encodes CSATPRGYYGYTF.

Here the CDR3 reads CATSWRSQETQYF. In DNA form, the CDR3 reads TGTGCCACCAGCTGGAGATCCCAAGAGACCCAGTACTTC. The chain couples TRBV15 to TRBJ2-5; D is ambiguous. Germline lookup yields CDR1 LNHNV and CDR2 YYDKDF (reference sequence). This CDR3 region has 13 residues. Trimming shortened V by 5 bases and J by 1 base, and 8 bases separated the two germline ends.

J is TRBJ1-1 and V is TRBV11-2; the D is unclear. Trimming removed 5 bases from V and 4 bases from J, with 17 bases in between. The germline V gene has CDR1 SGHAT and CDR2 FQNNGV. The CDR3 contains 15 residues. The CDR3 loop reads CASSPMTGLGTEAFF. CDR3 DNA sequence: TGTGCCAGCAGCCCCATGACGGGCTTGGGCACTGAAGCTTTCTTT.